The 21 T cell receptor beta chains listed next were all sequenced from one sample in a study of CD8+ T cells in alopecia areata. Noted treatment: oral pan-JAK inhibitor, 5-10 mg twice daily. Extracted from the samples, RNA was reverse transcribed into cDNA to serve as the sequencing template. Data came from immunoSEQ multiplex PCR; TCRdb stores just in-frame clones and leaves some out. Here the sample spans some 190,000 clones, roughly 60% being singletons. This specimen was CD4+ T cells sorted from blood, taken at week 24, from a patient treated with tofacitinib. Every receptor here comes from a human donor with alopecia areata.

There are a few counts of this clone. The chain recombines TRBV6-6 with TRBJ2-3; the D is unclear. The length of the CDR3 is 12 residues. Trimming shortened V by 0 bases and J by 10 bases, and 8 bases separated the two germline ends. Germline loops: CDR1 MNHNY, CDR2 SVGAGI (reference sequence). The CDR3 region is CASSYSGKAQYF. The DNA for the CDR3 is TGTGCCAGCAGTTACTCGGGTAAAGCGCAGTATTTT.

The V gene is TRBV5-1, the J gene TRBJ1-2; D gene uncertain. V gave up 4 bases and J gave up 10 bases, with 20 bases separating them. CDR1 and CDR2 (germline): SGHRS, YFSETQ. The CDR3 runs 14 residues. The CDR3 DNA is TGCGCCAGCAGCCCCGACACTACCTATTTAGTCTACACCTTC. Amino acid sequence: CASSPDTTYLVYTF.

Here the CDR3 DNA reads TGTGCCTGGAGCCGACAGGGGGCGGGTGAAGCTTTCTTT. Its translation is CAWSRQGAGEAFF. The V call is TRBV30, the J call TRBJ1-1; 10 bases are a match to TRBD1. The germline gives CDR1 GTSNPN, CDR2 SVGIG (reference sequence). This CDR3 comprises 13 residues. V shed 3 bases, J shed 7 bases, and the junction held 5 bases outside the gene matches.

The gene calls are TRBV5-1 and TRBJ1-2, with 7 positions matching TRBD1. CDR1 is SGHRS and CDR2 is YFSETQ in the germline V gene. With V trimmed by 7 bases and J by 6 bases, 9 bases remained unmatched. CDR3 length: 13 amino acids. CDR3 DNA sequence: TGCGCCAGCCGAAACGGGACAGTCAATGGCTACACCTTC. Translation gives CASRNGTVNGYTF.

The chain employs TRBV29-1 and TRBJ2-7; D remains ambiguous. Trimming took off 4 bases at V and 7 bases at J, with 14 bases between the two ends. CDR1 and CDR2 from the germline V gene are SQVTM and ANQGSEA. The CDR3 has 12 amino acids. CDR3 DNA sequence: TGCAGCGTTGGCACGGCAAAATGGGAGCAGTACTTC. Translated, it gives CSVGTAKWEQYF.

This clone turned up a few times. V is TRBV9 and J is TRBJ1-3, with 7 bases identical to TRBD1. Germline CDR1 SGDLS, CDR2 YYNGEE. V lost 3 bases to trimming and J lost 3 bases; unmatched junction nucleotides: 3. The CDR3 has 14 amino acids. The CDR3 protein is CASSAGTVGNTIYF. DNA of the CDR3: TGTGCCAGCAGCGCCGGGACAGTTGGAAACACCATATATTTT.

The chain joins TRBV5-1 to TRBJ2-3; TRBD2 matches at 10 bases. V was clipped by 3 bases and J by 2 bases; unmatched bases: 6. Germline CDR1 is SGHRS and CDR2 is YFSETQ. This CDR3 comprises 16 residues. The DNA for the CDR3 is TGCGCCAGCAGCTCGACCGGGACTAGCGTCACAGATACGCAGTATTTT. This codes for CASSSTGTSVTDTQYF. Full variable domain (missing parts from reference TRBV5-1 and TRBJ2-3): KAGVTQTPRYLIKTRGQQVTLSCSPISGHRSVSWYQQTPGQGLQFLFEYFSETQRNKGNFPGRFSGRQFSNSRSEMNVSTLELGDSALYLCASSSTGTSVTDTQYFGPGTRLTVL.

The chain joins TRBV10-3 to TRBJ2-1; 7 bases align to TRBD2. CDR1 is ENHRY, CDR2 SYGVKD, per germline. CDR3 length: 15 amino acids. V trimming: 0 bases; J trimming: 6 bases; junction bases outside the gene matches: 5. The CDR3 here is CAISESRGTTNEQFF. In DNA form, the CDR3 reads TGTGCCATCAGTGAGTCCCGCGGGACTACCAATGAGCAGTTCTTC.

This clone showed up just a few times. The chain uses TRBV29-1 and TRBJ1-1; possibly TRBD1 for D (5 bases). Trimming removed 5 bases from V and 6 bases from J, with 22 bases in between. This CDR3 is 15 amino acids long. Germline V gene lookup returns CDR1 SQVTM and CDR2 ANQGSEA. The CDR3 protein is CSVSSLSGGSSEAFF. DNA for the CDR3: TGCAGCGTTTCTTCACTTTCGGGGGGATCATCTGAAGCTTTCTTT.

This clone came up a few times. Written as DNA, the CDR3 is TGTGCCAGCAGCTCGCCGATCGGGGCGGCTTTCTTT. Its translation is CASSSPIGAAFF. The chain combines TRBV7-8 with TRBJ1-1, with D possibly TRBD1 on 5 matching bases. The germline CDR1 and CDR2 sequences are SGHVS and FQNEAQ. V lost 4 bases and J lost 11, with 14 bases in between. The CDR3 contains 12 residues. The variable domain in full, completed from reference TRBV7-8 and TRBJ1-1, reads GAGVSQSPRYKVAKRGQDVALRCDPISGHVSLFWYQQALGQGPEFLTYFQNEAQLDKSGLPSDRFFAERPEGSVSTLKIQRTQQEDSAVYLCASSSPIGAAFFGQGTRLTVV.

V usage is TRBV5-7 and J usage is TRBJ2-1; TRBD1 matches at 7 bases. TRBV5-7 is an ORF for which the function is uncertain. The V segment lost 4 bases and the J segment 5 bases; nucleotides outside the gene matches: 18. The CDR3 loop spans 18 amino acids. The CDR3 loop is CASSPSDRARVCNNEQFF. The CDR3 DNA sequence: TGTGCCAGCAGCCCATCCGACAGGGCAAGGGTTTGTAACAATGAGCAGTTCTTC.

This clone was observed a handful of times. V is TRBV14 and J is TRBJ2-3; the match to TRBD2 covers 10 bases. Germline lookup yields CDR1 SGHDN and CDR2 FVKESK. The CDR3 is 15 amino acids. Trimming took 4 bases from V and 2 from J; bases not matched to a gene: 3. CDR3 DNA: TGTGCCAGCAGCCCGGGACTAGCGAACACAGATACGCAGTATTTT. As protein: CASSPGLANTDTQYF.

This chain uses TRBV5-6 with TRBJ1-1; TRBD1 aligns across 7 bases. Germline values: CDR1 SGHDT, CDR2 YYEEEE. There are 14 residues in the CDR3. V was clipped by 2 bases and J by 3 bases; unmatched bases: 4. CDR3 bases: TGTGCCAGCAGCTTCGGACAGGTTGACACTGAAGCTTTCTTT. Protein: CASSFGQVDTEAFF.

The chain has TRBV7-3 and TRBJ1-1, with 9 bases that match TRBD1. V was clipped by 6 bases and J by 6 bases; unmatched bases: 5. The CDR3 has 13 residues. CDR1 is SGHTA, CDR2 FQGTGA, per germline. CDR3 DNA: TGTGCCAGCAGACCCGACAGGGGGTCTGAAGCTTTCTTT. Amino acids: CASRPDRGSEAFF. Together with reference TRBV7-3 and TRBJ1-1, the CDR3 gives the full variable domain: GAGVSQTPSNKVTEKGKYVELRCDPISGHTALYWYRQSLGQGPEFLIYFQGTGAADDSGLPNDRFFAVRPEGSVSTLKIQRTERGDSAVYLCASRPDRGSEAFFGQGTRLTVV.

This clone was observed once. CDR3 sequence: CSVGRSGSLYTQYF. The CDR3, as DNA: TGCAGCGTTGGCAGGTCCGGTTCTCTCTACACGCAGTATTTT. This chain joins TRBV29-1 and TRBJ2-3, with D uncertain. This CDR3 is 14 amino acids long. CDR1 is SQVTM and CDR2 is ANQGSEA in the germline V gene. Trimming pared 4 bases from V and 9 bases from J, leaving 20 bases between.

The chain has TRBV6-5 and TRBJ2-1; D is perhaps TRBD2 (5 bases). The germline V gene has CDR1 MNHEY and CDR2 SVGAGI. There are 16 residues in the CDR3. Trimming removed 0 bases at V and 6 bases at J, with 15 bases between. CDR3 loop: CASSYSWTHAGNEQFF. CDR3 coding DNA: TGTGCCAGCAGTTACTCGTGGACTCATGCAGGCAATGAGCAGTTCTTC.

The V and J genes are TRBV5-5 and TRBJ1-1, with a possible D match to TRBD1 (5 bases). Looked up from germline, CDR1 is SGHKS and CDR2 is YYEKEE (reference sequence). V shed 3 bases and J shed 0 bases, with 12 bases lying between them. The CDR3 spans 15 residues. CDR3 amino acids: CASSYAGRMNTEAFF. CDR3 DNA sequence: TGTGCCAGCAGCTATGCAGGGAGGATGAACACTGAAGCTTTCTTT. The variable domain in full, with the rest retrieved from reference TRBV5-5 and TRBJ1-1, is DAGVTQSPTHLIKTRGQQVTLRCSPISGHKSVSWYQQVLGQGPQFIFQYYEKEERGRGNFPDRFSARQFPNYSSELNVNALLLGDSALYLCASSYAGRMNTEAFFGQGTRLTVV.

The rearrangement uses TRBV4-3 and TRBJ1-5; no clear D gene. This CDR3 is 13 amino acids long. The V end lost 2 bases, the J end lost 7 bases, and 9 bases lay between the germline ends. Germline CDR1 reads LGHNA; CDR2 reads YSLEER. The CDR3 spells CASSQNPGQPQHF. The CDR3 DNA reads as TGCGCCAGCAGCCAAAATCCGGGACAGCCCCAGCATTTT.

V and J are TRBV5-1 and TRBJ1-1; D is possibly TRBD1 (6 bases). From germline, CDR1 is SGHRS and CDR2 YFSETQ. Trimming left V 4 bases short and J 4 bases short, with 17 bases between. This CDR3 has 15 residues. CDR3 loop: CASSTGTLGGTEAFF. The DNA for the CDR3 is TGCGCCAGCAGCACCGGGACATTGGGGGGCACTGAAGCTTTCTTT.

The chain carries TRBV11-1 and TRBJ2-1; D unclear. The germline V and J ends were trimmed by 1 base and 4 bases, with 5 bases remaining between them. The CDR3 length is 13 residues. Germline CDR1 and CDR2: SGHAT and FQDESV (reference sequence). The CDR3 nucleotides read TGTGCCAGCAGCTTAGGGCAATACAATGAGCAGTTCTTC. It yields the protein CASSLGQYNEQFF.

The DNA of the CDR3 is TGTGCCAGCAGCTCCCGGGACGGGATAGTGGGAGGCTACACCTTC. As protein: CASSSRDGIVGGYTF. The chain joins TRBV5-6 to TRBJ1-2; D is perhaps TRBD1 (5 bases). The ends were cut back, 3 bases at V and 8 bases at J, with 20 bases in the middle. The CDR3 is made up of 15 amino acids. The germline gives CDR1 SGHDT, CDR2 YYEEEE.